The 32 T cell receptor beta chains presented below share a single source sample, sequenced in a study of blood T cell repertoires in COVID-19. Sequenced by immunoSEQ multiplex PCR; TCRdb stores in-frame clones only, minus some. The table includes about 220,000 clones, 80% to 90% detected once. What was sequenced was PBMCs or T cells enriched from blood (not recorded which). The receptors come from a woman in her 50s with acute COVID-19.

The chain links TRBV18 to TRBJ1-1, with D unresolved. Trimming took 0 bases from V and 3 from J, leaving 11 bases between them. This CDR3 region has 15 residues. The germline gives CDR1 KGHSH, CDR2 LQKENI. This chain's CDR3 is CASSPPPGFDTEAFF. CDR3 DNA sequence: TGTGCCAGCTCACCACCGCCGGGGTTTGACACTGAAGCTTTCTTT.

The chain combines TRBV7-2 with TRBJ2-7, with D possibly matching TRBD1 (6 bases). Germline V gives CDR1 SGHTA, CDR2 FQGNSA. Trimming took off 5 bases at V and 0 bases at J, with 11 bases between the two ends. The CDR3 is 14 amino acids. The CDR3 sequence is CASSLGQSSYEQYF. CDR3 DNA: TGTGCCAGCAGCCTAGGACAGAGCTCCTACGAGCAGTACTTC.

This clone was picked up one time. The chain carries TRBV6-2 or TRBV6-3 and TRBJ1-5; TRBD1 matches 10 bases. The CDR3 is 15 residues long. Germline-derived CDR1 and CDR2 are MNHEY and SVGEGT. Unmatched junction bases numbered 2, after V lost 5 bases and J lost 1 base. CDR3 protein: CASSRQGASNQPQHF. The CDR3 DNA follows: TGTGCCAGCAGTCGACAGGGGGCGAGCAATCAGCCCCAGCATTTT.

The chain employs TRBV27 and TRBJ1-1; D gene ambiguous. The germline CDR1 and CDR2 sequences are MNHEY and SMNVEV (reference sequence). The CDR3 spans 13 residues. V lost 7 bases, J lost 5 bases, and 14 bases lay in between. The CDR3 sequence is CASIDGLRTEAFF. The CDR3, as DNA: TGTGCCAGCATTGATGGACTTAGGACTGAAGCTTTCTTT.

J is TRBJ1-5 and V is TRBV27, with 10 bases identical to TRBD1. This CDR3 spans 15 amino acids. J lost 3 bases, V lost 8 bases, and 7 bases had no gene match. Germline lookup yields CDR1 MNHEY and CDR2 SMNVEV (reference sequence). The CDR3 loop is CASDRGRENNQPQHF. The CDR3 DNA follows: TGTGCCAGCGACAGGGGGCGTGAGAACAATCAGCCCCAGCATTTT.

The V call is TRBV7-9, the J call TRBJ1-4; maybe TRBD1 (6 bases). Trimming pared 1 base from V and 10 bases from J, leaving 16 bases between. Germline CDR1 is SEHNR and CDR2 is FQNEAQ (reference sequence). This CDR3 region has 15 residues. CDR3 DNA: TGTGCCAGCAGCTTAGAGTCGGGGGGCAGGGGAAAACTGTTTTTT. The encoded protein is CASSLESGGRGKLFF.

The chain couples TRBV19 to TRBJ1-4; D is unclear. Trimming pared 7 bases from V and 8 bases from J, leaving 17 bases between. This CDR3 contains 14 residues. CDR1 is LNHDA and CDR2 is SQIVND in the germline V gene (reference sequence). CDR3 residues: CASTPQHQAEKLFF. The CDR3 DNA sequence: TGTGCCAGTACCCCCCAGCACCAGGCGGAAAAACTGTTTTTT.

V is TRBV21-1 and J is TRBJ2-4; the D segment call TRBD1 is taken from the table without a DNA check. TRBV21-1 is a pseudogene locus. The CDR3 sequence is 17 residues long. Here the CDR3 DNA reads TGTGCCAGCAGCAATCGTTTCAGGGTGGTTTCGGGAAACATTCAGTACTTC. Translation: CASSNRFRVVSGNIQYF.

The V and J genes are TRBV7-2 and TRBJ2-7; 8 nucleotides align to TRBD2. Germline CDR1 is SGHTA and CDR2 is FQGNSA. After removal of 2 bases from V and 7 bases from J, the junction contained 10 bases not matched to a gene. The CDR3 runs 15 residues. Here the CDR3 reads CASSLTPTAGVEQYF. CDR3 bases: TGTGCCAGCAGCTTAACTCCCACAGCGGGAGTTGAGCAGTACTTC.

The V and J genes are TRBV29-1 and TRBJ1-6; D is uncertain. The CDR3 has 13 amino acids. Trimming removed 5 bases from V and 4 bases from J, with 9 bases in between. CDR1 SQVTM and CDR2 ANQGSEA come from the germline V gene. The chain's CDR3 is CSVQVNYNSPLHF. The CDR3 DNA sequence: TGCAGCGTTCAGGTCAATTATAATTCACCCCTCCACTTT. Full variable domain (missing parts from reference TRBV29-1 and TRBJ1-6): SAVISQKPSRDICQRGTSLTIQCQVDSQVTMMFWYRQQPGQSLTLIATANQGSEATYESGFVIDKFPISRPNLTFSTLTVSNMSPEDSSIYLCSVQVNYNSPLHFGNGTRLTVT.

This clone was counted a few times. The V gene is TRBV18, the J gene TRBJ1-6; D may be TRBD1 (6 bases). V gave up 2 bases and J gave up 8 bases, with 13 bases separating them. This CDR3 is 15 amino acids long. CDR1 is KGHSH, CDR2 LQKENI, per germline. DNA for the CDR3: TGTGCCAGCTCACCAAGCACAGGGAGGGATTCACCCCTCCACTTT. Amino acids: CASSPSTGRDSPLHF.

The chain has TRBV3-1 (or the pseudogene TRBV3-2) and TRBJ2-1; D remains ambiguous. Trimming took 0 bases from V and 5 from J, leaving 14 bases between them. The CDR3 length is 16 residues. Germline CDR1 and CDR2: LGHDT and YNNKEL (reference sequence). The CDR3 is CASSQEITFPHNEQFF. The CDR3 coding sequence is TGTGCCAGCAGCCAAGAAATCACTTTCCCCCACAATGAGCAGTTCTTC.

J is TRBJ1-1 and V is TRBV27; D is unresolved. Germline V lookup: CDR1 MNHEY, CDR2 SMNVEV (reference sequence). V dropped 2 bases and J dropped 5 bases, with 9 bases sitting between them. The CDR3 contains 13 residues. The CDR3 reads CASSLGGGTEAFF. In DNA form, the CDR3 reads TGTGCCAGCAGTTTAGGAGGAGGGACTGAAGCTTTCTTT.

The J gene is TRBJ1-2, the V gene TRBV5-5; D remains ambiguous. With 4 bases removed from V and 4 bases from J, the gap between germline ends came to 8 bases. Looked up from germline, CDR1 is SGHKS and CDR2 is YYEKEE (reference sequence). This CDR3 has 12 residues. The CDR3 reads CASSTVAYGYTF. The CDR3 region has the DNA TGTGCCAGCAGCACGGTAGCCTATGGCTACACCTTC.

This clone was detected many times. The chain joins TRBV25-1 to TRBJ1-6; a weak D match, TRBD1 (5 bases). The CDR3 is made up of 15 amino acids. CDR1 and CDR2 from the germline V gene are MGHDK and SYGVNS. V lost 3 bases and J 6 bases, leaving 12 bases between the germline ends. CDR3 coding DNA: TGTGCCAGCAGTGATGCAGGGTGGGGTAATTCACCCCTCCACTTT. This gives the protein CASSDAGWGNSPLHF.

The chain is built from TRBV9 and TRBJ1-2; 10 bases match TRBD1. The CDR3 is made up of 14 amino acids. Losses at the gene ends were 0 bases for V and 6 bases for J; bases not matched to a gene: 2. Germline V lookup: CDR1 SGDLS, CDR2 YYNGEE. CDR3 DNA: TGTGCCAGCAGCGTAGGGGGACAGGGGAATGGCTACACCTTC. Translated, it gives CASSVGGQGNGYTF.

The rearrangement joins TRBV19 to TRBJ2-7; 7 bases map to TRBD1. The germline gives CDR1 LNHDA, CDR2 SQIVND (reference sequence). With 5 bases clipped from V and 2 bases from J, the junction kept 9 bases outside the gene matches. The CDR3 has 15 amino acids. CDR3 sequence: CASSARQGNAYEQYF. CDR3 bases: TGTGCCAGTAGTGCTAGACAGGGTAACGCCTACGAGCAGTACTTC.

V is TRBV5-4 and J is TRBJ2-1; TRBD2 aligns across 7 bases. The CDR3 length is 15 residues. Trimming removed 0 bases from V and 3 bases from J; junction bases left unmatched: 3. Germline V lookup: CDR1 SGHNT, CDR2 YYREEE (reference sequence). CDR3 residues: CASSLDGGNYNEQFF. CDR3 DNA: TGTGCCAGCAGCTTGGACGGGGGGAACTACAATGAGCAGTTCTTC.

The rearrangement uses TRBV7-2 and TRBJ1-2; 8 bases line up with TRBD1. Germline CDR1 and CDR2: SGHTA and FQGNSA. The CDR3 runs to 13 residues. With 4 bases clipped from V and 2 bases from J, the junction kept 0 bases outside the gene matches. CDR3 sequence reads: CASSWTGNYGYTF. The CDR3 nucleotides read TGTGCCAGCAGCTGGACAGGGAACTATGGCTACACCTTC.

The rearrangement uses TRBV27 and TRBJ2-2; D is possibly TRBD2 (6 bases). The V gene's germline CDR1 is MNHEY and CDR2 SMNVEV (reference sequence). Between the trimmed V and J ends, which lost 6 bases and 5 bases, there was a span of 19 bases. The CDR3 is made up of 16 amino acids. Here the CDR3 reads CASRRRDGRGTGELFF. CDR3 nucleotide sequence: TGTGCCAGCAGGAGACGTGACGGGAGAGGGACCGGGGAGCTGTTTTTT.

The chain uses TRBV28 and TRBJ2-7; TRBD1 matches at 10 bases. The CDR3 extends over 14 amino acids. The trim removed 3 bases at V and 3 bases at J, leaving 2 bases unmatched. From germline, CDR1 is MDHEN and CDR2 SYDVKM. The CDR3 nucleotides are TGTGCCAGCAGTTTGTGGGACAGGGGCTACGAGCAGTACTTC. Amino acids: CASSLWDRGYEQYF.

Only one count was recorded for this clone. The chain uses TRBV5-4 and TRBJ1-2; no clear D. The V and J ends lost 4 bases and 2 bases respectively, with 12 bases between them. This CDR3 comprises 14 residues. Germline V CDR1 and CDR2: SGHNT, YYREEE (reference sequence). CDR3 in DNA: TGTGCCAGCAGCCACCGGGTAACCAACTATGGCTACACCTTC. Residues: CASSHRVTNYGYTF.

This chain connects TRBV10-2 to TRBJ2-5, with TRBD1 identical over 7 bases. The CDR3 runs to 13 residues. Per the germline V gene, CDR1 is WSHSY and CDR2 is SAAADI. V was pared by 6 bases and J by 3 bases, with 4 bases of the junction left unmatched. CDR3 bases: TGCGCCAGCAGCGCACAGGGGAAAGAGACCCAGTACTTC. Translated, it gives CASSAQGKETQYF.

CDR3 in amino acids: CASSWGGFNYGYTF. CDR3 nucleotide sequence: TGTGCCAGCAGTTGGGGGGGTTTCAACTATGGCTACACCTTC. The chain has TRBV27 and TRBJ1-2; a possible D gene is TRBD1 (5 bases). The V and J ends lost 4 bases and 2 bases respectively, with 11 bases between them. In germline, CDR1 is MNHEY, CDR2 SMNVEV (reference sequence). There are 14 residues in the CDR3.

The J gene is TRBJ1-2, the V gene TRBV28; 9 positions agree with TRBD1. CDR1 MDHEN and CDR2 SYDVKM come from the germline V gene. V lost 7 bases to trimming and J lost 7 bases; unmatched junction nucleotides: 13. The CDR3 is 15 residues long. The CDR3 bases are TGTGCCAGCATAACCCCGGGACAGGGAGTTGGTGGCTACACCTTC. Its protein product is CASITPGQGVGGYTF.

This clone was seen more than once but under ten times. V usage is TRBV27 and J usage is TRBJ2-1; no clear D. The CDR3 runs to 11 residues. The V end lost 4 bases, the J end lost 8 bases, and 6 bases lay between the germline ends. Germline V gene lookup returns CDR1 MNHEY and CDR2 SMNVEV (reference sequence). The chain's CDR3 is CASSSLDEQFF. As DNA, the CDR3 is TGTGCCAGCAGTTCCCTCGATGAGCAGTTCTTC.

V gene TRBV6-2 or TRBV6-3 combines with J gene TRBJ1-5; 8 bases map to TRBD1. Germline CDR1 and CDR2: MNHEY and SVGEGT. Trimming cost V 2 bases and J 2 bases; bases outside gene matches: 2. The CDR3 runs 15 residues. Written as DNA, the CDR3 is TGTGCCAGCAGTTACGCGACAGGGGGCAATCAGCCCCAGCATTTT. As protein: CASSYATGGNQPQHF.

The chain links TRBV28 to TRBJ1-4; D remains ambiguous. The CDR3 spans 17 residues. The germline V and J ends were trimmed by 1 base and 5 bases, with 17 bases remaining between them. Germline V lookup: CDR1 MDHEN, CDR2 SYDVKM. The CDR3 DNA reads as TGTGCCAGCAGTTTATATTCGGGAGGTCGGGAAAATGAAAAACTGTTTTTT. It encodes CASSLYSGGRENEKLFF.

This chain joins TRBV6-5 and TRBJ1-1; D is perhaps TRBD1 (5 bases). Germline values: CDR1 MNHEY, CDR2 SVGAGI. The CDR3 has 14 residues. V was cut by 2 bases and J by 0 bases, with 7 bases left in between. CDR3 sequence: CASSYDSLNTEAFF. The DNA of the CDR3 is TGTGCCAGCAGTTACGACAGCTTGAACACTGAAGCTTTCTTT.

The genes are TRBV15 and TRBJ2-7, with 9 bases matching TRBD1. There are 15 residues in the CDR3. Trimming removed 3 bases from V and 1 base from J; junction bases left unmatched: 4. The germline CDR1 and CDR2 sequences are LNHNV and YYDKDF (reference sequence). The CDR3 bases are TGTGCCACCAGCAGGATCGGGACAGGGTCCTACGAGCAGTACTTC. It translates to CATSRIGTGSYEQYF.

The chain couples TRBV6-5 to TRBJ2-7, with 11 bases identical to TRBD1. This CDR3 has 14 residues. CDR1 MNHEY and CDR2 SVGAGI come from the germline V gene. With 7 bases clipped from V and 3 bases from J, the junction kept 5 bases outside the gene matches. The CDR3 DNA reads TGTGCCAGCACCCGGACAGGGGGCCTCTACGAGCAGTACTTC. Amino acids: CASTRTGGLYEQYF.

This chain uses TRBV4-1 with TRBJ1-4, with 9 bases identical to TRBD1. Trimming removed 2 bases from V and 6 bases from J; junction bases left unmatched: 13. CDR3 length: 18 residues. Germline V gene sequence: CDR1 MGHRA, CDR2 YSYEKL. In DNA, the CDR3 is TGCGCCAGCAGCCAACGCGGGTGGACAGGGGCGGGGGATGAAAAACTGTTTTTT. Its translation: CASSQRGWTGAGDEKLFF.